These 21 T cell receptor beta chains came from one sample sequenced in a study of blood T cell repertoires in COVID-19. TCRdb's table, derived via immunoSEQ multiplex PCR, lists solely in-frame clones and lacks some. The sample shows about 99,000 clones, approximately 80% of them seen only once. Sequencing used peripheral blood. Receptors originate from a man aged 80 or over with COVID-19, enrolled during active disease.

This chain links TRBV28 with TRBJ1-2; D perhaps matches TRBD1 (6 bases). Trimming pared 2 bases from V and 0 bases from J, leaving 28 bases between. CDR1 and CDR2 (germline): MDHEN, SYDVKM. CDR3 length: 21 amino acids. This chain's CDR3 is CASSLIGRGSAQGRPNYGYTF. The CDR3 bases are TGTGCCAGCAGTTTAATCGGAAGGGGATCCGCACAGGGCAGACCTAACTATGGCTACACCTTC.

The chain has TRBV6-5 and TRBJ1-2; 8 bases line up with TRBD1. Germline lookup yields CDR1 MNHEY and CDR2 SVGAGI. The CDR3 contains 15 residues. The ends lost 3 bases at V and 8 bases at J; junction bases unmatched: 11. The CDR3 here is CASSYLRTGQRGYTF. In DNA form, the CDR3 reads TGTGCCAGCAGTTATTTGAGGACAGGGCAGAGAGGCTACACCTTC.

In its sample, this clone was seen a few times. The chain recombines TRBV19 with TRBJ2-7; possible D gene TRBD1, 5 bases. V was cut by 3 bases and J by 5 bases, with 11 bases left in between. Germline V lookup: CDR1 LNHDA, CDR2 SQIVND (reference sequence). The CDR3 spans 13 residues. The CDR3 region has the DNA TGTGCCAGTAGTATGCTTCAGGGCAACGAGCAGTACTTC. Its translation is CASSMLQGNEQYF.

V and J are TRBV27 and TRBJ2-5, with D tentatively TRBD2 (6 bases). Germline-derived CDR1 and CDR2 are MNHEY and SMNVEV (reference sequence). V was clipped by 1 base and J by 2 bases, with 11 bases between them. The CDR3 is made up of 15 amino acids. This chain's CDR3 is CASSLWGSGQETQYF. CDR3 DNA: TGTGCCAGCAGTTTATGGGGCAGCGGGCAAGAGACCCAGTACTTC.

V gene TRBV12-5 combines with J gene TRBJ2-7; no definite D call. Trimming left V 7 bases short and J 0 bases short, with 7 bases between. The germline V gene encodes CDR1 LGHNT and CDR2 FRNRAP. The CDR3 contains 12 residues. The DNA for the CDR3 is TGTGCTAGTGTTGGCAACTCCTACGAGCAGTACTTC. Translated: CASVGNSYEQYF.

This chain links TRBV7-6 with TRBJ2-1; 12 nucleotides align to TRBD2. CDR1 and CDR2 (germline): SGHVS, FNYEAQ. There are 17 residues in the CDR3. The V and J ends lost 5 bases and 6 bases, in that order; junction bases with no gene match: 11. CDR3 in amino acids: CASSHRALAGGPNEQFF. DNA for the CDR3: TGTGCCAGCAGCCATAGAGCCCTAGCGGGAGGGCCCAATGAGCAGTTCTTC.

This clone was found once. CDR3 residues: CASSNQGTSGAYEQYF. The CDR3 nucleotides read TGCGCCAGCAGCAACCAAGGGACTAGCGGGGCCTACGAGCAGTACTTC. The rearrangement links TRBV5-1 to TRBJ2-7; 13 bases are a match to TRBD2. The CDR3 runs to 16 residues. Germline loops: CDR1 SGHRS, CDR2 YFSETQ. The V segment lost 4 bases and the J segment 2 bases; nucleotides outside the gene matches: 6. Supplemented by reference TRBV5-1 and TRBJ2-7, the full variable domain reads KAGVTQTPRYLIKTRGQQVTLSCSPISGHRSVSWYQQTPGQGLQFLFEYFSETQRNKGNFPGRFSGRQFSNSRSEMNVSTLELGDSALYLCASSNQGTSGAYEQYFGPGTRLTVT.

The rearrangement links TRBV4-3 to TRBJ1-3, with TRBD1 as a possible D gene (6 bases). Looked up from germline, CDR1 is LGHNA and CDR2 is YSLEER. The CDR3 runs to 16 residues. Trimming cost V 2 bases and J 0 bases, with 11 bases left between them. The CDR3 DNA follows: TGCGCCAGCAGCCAAATCACAGGGAGCTCTGGAAACACCATATATTTT. Translated: CASSQITGSSGNTIYF.

The chain links TRBV6-6 to TRBJ2-3; TRBD1 matches 8 bases. Germline CDR1 reads MNHNY; CDR2 reads SVGAGI (reference sequence). The junction had 6 bases not matched to a gene; V was cut back by 6 bases and J by 1 base. The CDR3 runs to 15 residues. CDR3: CASSLYRGGTDTQYF. CDR3 sequence (DNA): TGTGCCAGCAGCCTTTACAGGGGGGGCACAGATACGCAGTATTTT.

Ten or more counts support this clone. This chain uses TRBV4-2 with TRBJ1-1; a weak D match, TRBD1 (6 bases). Trimming pared 6 bases from V and 4 bases from J, leaving 15 bases between. This CDR3 has 14 residues. Germline lookup yields CDR1 LGHNA and CDR2 YNFKEQ. CDR3 sequence: CASSLHLQGTEAFF. In DNA form, the CDR3 reads TGTGCCAGCAGTCTACACTTACAGGGCACTGAAGCTTTCTTT.

Turning to this clone: One end of the junction fails to match germline, which may point to a read error. The V gene is TRBV7-3, the J gene TRBJ1-1; no definite D call. CDR1 and CDR2 (germline): SGHTA, FQGTGA. CDR3 size: 13 residues. The chain's CDR3 is CASSLTKSTEAFF. The DNA of the CDR3 is TGTGCCAGCAGCCTAACCAAGAGCACTGAAGCTTTCTTT.

This sequence joins TRBV5-6 and TRBJ2-1, with 8 bases that match TRBD2. Germline V gene data show CDR1 as SGHDT and CDR2 as YYEEEE. The ends lost 1 base at V and 2 bases at J; junction bases unmatched: 2. This CDR3 contains 15 residues. CDR3 sequence (DNA): TGTGCCAGCAGCTTGAGCGGGAGACCCTACAATGAGCAGTTCTTC. The encoded protein is CASSLSGRPYNEQFF.

The rearrangement uses TRBV7-9 and TRBJ1-3; D remains ambiguous. Germline-derived CDR1 and CDR2 are SEHNR and FQNEAQ (reference sequence). Trimming cost V 2 bases and J 4 bases, with 9 bases left between them. The CDR3 spans 14 residues. DNA of the CDR3: TGTGCCAGCAGCTTATGGGCGGGAGGAAACACCATATATTTT. This sequence encodes CASSLWAGGNTIYF.

V is TRBV5-1 and J is TRBJ2-7, with 9 bases lining up with TRBD2. CDR3 length: 19 amino acids. The V segment lost 0 bases and the J segment 2 bases; nucleotides outside the gene matches: 15. The germline V gene encodes CDR1 SGHRS and CDR2 YFSETQ. CDR3 sequence: CASSLARTSAMSHAYEQYF. The DNA for the CDR3 is TGCGCCAGCAGCTTGGCCCGGACTAGCGCAATGTCCCATGCCTACGAGCAGTACTTC.

The genes are TRBV21-1 and TRBJ2-7; the DNA was not compared with TRBD2, the D call given in the table. TRBV21-1 is reported as a pseudogene. The CDR3 extends over 15 amino acids. DNA for the CDR3: TGTGCCAGCAGCAAAGTGCTTCTGCGGCCCTACGAGCAGTACTTC. Its protein product is CASSKVLLRPYEQYF.

The V gene is TRBV19, the J gene TRBJ2-1, with 9 bases identical to TRBD1. CDR3 length equals 14 residues. Trimming took 2 bases from V and 9 from J; bases not matched to a gene: 5. Looked up from germline, CDR1 is LNHDA and CDR2 is SQIVND (reference sequence). The CDR3 loop reads CASSISGQGPEQFF. For the CDR3, the DNA is TGTGCCAGTAGTATATCGGGACAGGGTCCTGAGCAGTTCTTC.

The chain has TRBV7-6 and TRBJ2-3; D possibly corresponds to TRBD2 (5 bases). Trimming left V 9 bases short and J 2 bases short, with 15 bases between. The length of the CDR3 is 14 residues. The germline V gene has CDR1 SGHVS and CDR2 FNYEAQ. The CDR3 loop is CASSLAGPTDTQYF. The DNA for the CDR3 is TGTGCCAGTTCGTTGGCGGGCCCCACAGATACGCAGTATTTT.

This chain connects TRBV2 to TRBJ2-3; 8 bases map to TRBD2. V dropped 5 bases and J dropped 0; count of bases not matched to a gene: 7. The CDR3 length is 16 residues. Germline V CDR1 and CDR2: SNHLY, FYNNEI. CDR3 DNA: TGTGCCAGCAGTCTTTTAGCGGGGTCTAGCACAGATACGCAGTATTTT. It translates to CASSLLAGSSTDTQYF.

V is TRBV19 and J is TRBJ2-1; a weak D match, TRBD2 (5 bases). The V and J ends lost 8 bases and 4 bases respectively, with 9 bases between them. The germline V gene has CDR1 LNHDA and CDR2 SQIVND (reference sequence). The CDR3 contains 12 residues. This chain's CDR3 is CASRGYYNEQFF. The CDR3 DNA reads as TGTGCCAGTCGGGGTTATTACAATGAGCAGTTCTTC.

The table lists this clone with a few counts. The rearrangement links TRBV19 to TRBJ2-3; 16 bases agree with TRBD2. The CDR3 is 17 residues long. From germline, CDR1 is LNHDA and CDR2 SQIVND (reference sequence). V dropped 5 bases and J dropped 5; count of bases not matched to a gene: 7. The CDR3 sequence: CASSSSGLAGGKDTQYF. Written as DNA, the CDR3 is TGTGCCAGTAGTTCCTCGGGACTAGCGGGGGGGAAAGATACGCAGTATTTT.

The chain is built from TRBV29-1 and TRBJ2-5; a weak D match, TRBD1 (6 bases). The germline V gene has CDR1 SQVTM and CDR2 ANQGSEA. V was cut by 6 bases and J by 1 base, with 21 bases left in between. The CDR3 loop spans 16 amino acids. The CDR3 coding sequence is TGCAGCGTCGGAGGCAGGGGCGTGGGGTCCCAAGAGACCCAGTACTTC. Translation: CSVGGRGVGSQETQYF.